This T cell receptor (beta chain) emerged from a study of T cells in Graves' hyperthyroidism and ophthalmopathy (dated by TCRdb to the late 2010s). Turning to the overall study: Peripheral blood was sampled at the time of initial diagnosis, prior to any treatment. To identify distinguishing TCR V-J signatures, a discovery cohort of 95 to 100 patients was used, comprising 40 to 45 with Graves' ophthalmopathy and around 57 with stable Graves' hyperthyroidism. Prospective prediction of ophthalmopathy was tested in an independent validation cohort of fewer than 20 hyperthyroidism patients and around 16 patients who later progressed to ophthalmopathy. The approximately 98 discovery patients were randomly divided into training and test sets at a 7:3 ratio. In addition, the study compared T-cell repertoires in thyroid tissue and in blood from several Graves' hyperthyroidism patients. After sampling, hyperthyroidism patients received methimazole starting at 30 mg daily, and ophthalmopathy patients received high-dose intravenous methylprednisolone. TCR Vbeta CDR3 sequencing of 120 to 150 peripheral blood samples (43 ophthalmopathy, 75 or so hyperthyroidism and roughly 17 progressor patients) is reported in the paper.

Ophthalmopathy patients had moderately to severely active disease, with a Clinical Activity Score of 3 or more, a NOSPECS grade of 4 or more, and a disease duration of less than 3 months. The study excluded patients with uncontrolled infections, other autoimmune diseases, pregnancy or lactation. Diagnoses were based on clinical symptoms, serum thyroxine and TRAb, thyroid ultrasound and orbital computed tomography. PBMCs were separated from over 9 ml of fresh peripheral blood using Ficoll-Paque density gradient centrifugation. Total RNA was extracted using Trizol reagent, and RNA quality was assessed on an Agilent 2100 Bioanalyzer. In its sample, this clonotype was seen many times. It lacks a known antigen. No base-level quality is on record; no much larger clone is a single base apart. Trimming leaves V shorter by 6 bases and J shorter by 7 bases, with the junction holding 17 bases beyond the gene matches. There are 17 amino acids in the CDR3, from cysteine to phenylalanine inclusive. Only the CDR3 portion is preserved as DNA: 51 bases, with reading frame beginning at the first base. In the germline V gene (reference sequence), CDR1 corresponds to LGHDT and CDR2 to YNNKEL.

TCR beta CDR3 regions were amplified from RNA transcripts. A first-round RT-PCR of the TCR CDR3 used the HTBI primer set with the Qiagen OneStep RT-PCR kit. A second multiplex PCR round built the libraries, followed by size selection and purification. Paired-end sequencing of the libraries was performed with 100 bp reads on an Illumina HiSeq2000. In the authors' own workflow: SOAPnuke was used to process the raw data, removing reads that contained adapters or uncalled bases, had a mean Phred below 15, or lacked an exact match to the constant primer or identifier. High-quality paired reads were merged with COPE v1.2.5, and unique nucleotide sequences were defined as clonotypes. MiTCR v1.1 was used to align the clonotypes against IMGT TRBV, TRBD and TRBJ reference segments. Analysis was restricted to V-J combinations with a frequency above 0.0001, which covered roughly 99% of repertoires. A TCS score was defined as the ratio of F50 (clonal expansion) to E x V (chaos), with BLOSUM62-based TCRdist applied between CDR3 peptides within each V-J. Welch's t-statistics and random forest reduced just over 500 V-J features to 13, which were used in a naive Bayes classifier (R e1071). TCRdb handled the public reads itself, with Q25 trimming in fastp and clone calling in MiXCR, and kept productive beta chains. Identical CDR3 protein sequences are pooled into one entry, listed with their most common genes and DNA. TCRdb, not the authors, supplied the V and J calls. A total of 300,000 to 450,000 distinct CDR3 sequences appear in this sample, about 14% of them only once. Clones ranked in the top ten supply about 20% of the sample.

Overall study results and their limits: Sample size was not statistically predetermined, and investigators were not blinded to group allocation. Most expanded thyroid clonotypes (frequency above 0.001) were also found in blood, which suggests that blood repertoires may mirror thyroid immune responses. In validation, progression to ophthalmopathy was predicted by the model with nearly 71% sensitivity and around 76% specificity, a median of approximately 6.5 months before onset. Ophthalmopathy was separated from stable hyperthyroidism by a 13 V-J signature model, with 85% to 90% sensitivity and approximately 81% specificity obtained in cross-validation and 80%/75% obtained in testing.

This sequence was found in a woman under 40 with Graves' ophthalmopathy. The sequencing sample was made of blood. The chain couples TRBV3-1 to TRBJ2-7, with 11 bases matching TRBD2. CDR3 loop: CASSRTTSGARAWEQYF. The base sequence is TGTGCCAGCAGTCGAACGACTAGCGGGGCCCGGGCTTGGGAGCAGTACTTC.